These T cell receptor beta chains were read from a single sample in a study of blood T cell repertoires in COVID-19. The method was immunoSEQ multiplex PCR; TCRdb's version includes in-frame clones alone and lacks a portion of them. The data contain tens of thousands of clones, 85% to 90% of them singletons. The source material was peripheral blood. The receptors here all came from a woman between 45 and 65 years old with active COVID-19. CDR3s include the opening cysteine and the closing phenylalanine or tryptophan. Each record gives: J gene, D gene, V gene, clone size, CDR3 protein, CDR3 DNA. D genes are given only for firm matches. Not every row has a clone size; where given, it reads once, few, many or a size class.

>TRBJ1-2|.|TRBV14|.
CASSRDSFYGYTF
TGTGCCAGCAGCCGAGACAGTTTTTATGGCTACACCTTC
>TRBJ1-1|.|TRBV5-1|.
CASSIRTEGTEAFF
TGCGCCAGCAGCATACGGACCGAGGGCACTGAAGCTTTCTTT
>TRBJ1-1|.|TRBV30|few
CAWSQWRQNTEAFF
TGTGCCTGGAGTCAGTGGCGGCAGAACACTGAAGCTTTCTTT
>TRBJ1-1|TRBD1|TRBV9|.
CASSVTTGRGRTEAFF
TGTGCCAGCAGCGTAACGACCGGGAGGGGGCGGACTGAAGCTTTCTTT
>TRBJ2-7|TRBD1|TRBV28|.
CASSFLGQGSAEQYF
TGTGCCAGCAGTTTTCTCGGACAGGGTTCCGCCGAGCAGTACTTC
>TRBJ2-7|TRBD2|TRBV5-6|.
CASSLVGTGGVGDQYF
TGTGCCAGCAGCTTGGTTGGCACGGGGGGTGTTGGGGATCAGTACTTC
>TRBJ1-1|TRBD1|TRBV29-1|.
CSVWDRGHGVEAFF
TGCAGCGTCTGGGACAGGGGTCACGGTGTGGAAGCTTTCTTT
>TRBJ1-4|TRBD1|TRBV6-5|.
CASSLGQSIEKLFF
TGTGCCAGCAGCCTGGGACAGTCTATTGAAAAACTGTTTTTT
>TRBJ2-7|TRBD2|TRBV6-5|.
CASSYSGVAGLEQYF
TGTGCCAGCAGTTACTCCGGGGTAGCGGGACTAGAGCAGTACTTC
>TRBJ2-5|.|TRBV6-2/TRBV6-3|.
CASSPMETQYF
TGTGCCAGCAGTCCCATGGAGACCCAGTACTTC
>TRBJ2-7|TRBD1|TRBV4-1|.
CASSHAGTGISYEQYF
TGCGCCAGCAGCCACGCCGGGACAGGGATCTCCTACGAGCAGTACTTC
>TRBJ1-5|.|TRBV4-1|once
CASSHPLKGTWNQPQHF
TGCGCCAGCAGCCACCCCTTAAAGGGGACATGGAATCAGCCCCAGCATTTT
>TRBJ1-5|.|TRBV6-1|.
CASSEALWAVYSNQPQHF
TGTGCCAGCAGTGAAGCGTTGTGGGCAGTTTATAGCAATCAGCCCCAGCATTTT
>TRBJ2-5|.|TRBV10-3|.
CAISEGTSGWQETQYF
TGTGCCATCAGTGAGGGTACGTCAGGCTGGCAAGAGACCCAGTACTTC
>TRBJ1-6|.|TRBV7-9|.
CASSLFSTGNSPLHF
TGTGCCAGCAGCTTATTCTCGACGGGGAATTCACCCCTCCACTTT
>TRBJ1-5|.|TRBV19|.
CASSTSIGVSNQPQHF
TGTGCCAGTAGTACCTCGATAGGGGTGAGCAATCAGCCCCAGCATTTT
>TRBJ2-3|TRBD2|TRBV7-9|.
CASSLVSGSGTDTQYF
TGTGCCAGCAGCTTAGTCAGCGGGAGCGGCACAGATACGCAGTATTTT
>TRBJ1-2|.|TRBV6-5|few
CASSYSSPVLYDGYTF
TGTGCCAGCAGTTACTCCTCTCCCGTGTTATATGATGGCTACACCTTC
>TRBJ1-1|.|TRBV20-1|.
CSAGEAAAFF
TGCAGTGCTGGAGAAGCGGCAGCTTTCTTT
>TRBJ2-7|.|TRBV11-2|.
CASSPSRGAGYEQYF
TGTGCCAGCAGCCCATCACGGGGGGCGGGGTACGAGCAGTACTTC
>TRBJ2-1|TRBD1|TRBV7-8|.
CASSPPGQGVTYNEQFF
TGTGCCAGCAGCCCCCCCGGACAGGGGGTGACCTACAATGAGCAGTTCTTC
>TRBJ2-3|TRBD2|TRBV2|.
CASSEASGPSTDTQYF
TGTGCCAGCAGTGAGGCTAGCGGGCCTAGCACAGATACGCAGTATTTT
>TRBJ1-3|TRBD1|TRBV19|.
CASSRQGPTGNTIYF
TGTGCCAGTAGTAGACAGGGACCGACTGGAAACACCATATATTTT
>TRBJ1-6|.|TRBV10-1|once
CASLTQGCSPLHF
TGCGCCAGCTTGACACAGGGCTGTTCACCCCTCCACTTT
>TRBJ2-7|.|TRBV11-2|.
CASSFHYEQYF
TGTGCCAGCAGCTTTCACTACGAGCAGTACTTC
>TRBJ2-4|.|TRBV11-2|.
CASSPSGWAGDGIQYF
TGTGCCAGCAGCCCATCGGGGTGGGCTGGGGATGGAATTCAGTACTTC
>TRBJ2-7|.|TRBV15|.
CATGGGTYEQYF
TGTGCCACAGGCGGAGGAACCTACGAGCAGTACTTC
>TRBJ1-1|TRBD1|TRBV10-3|.
CAISENLQGANTEAFF
TGTGCCATCAGTGAGAACTTACAGGGGGCGAACACTGAAGCTTTCTTT
>TRBJ1-2|.|TRBV4-1|.
CASSQDRSGNPYGYTF
TGCGCCAGCAGCCAAGATCGGTCGGGGAATCCCTATGGCTACACCTTC
>TRBJ2-3|TRBD1|TRBV2|.
CASSPGQGRGPDTQYF
TGTGCCAGCAGTCCCGGACAGGGTAGAGGGCCAGATACGCAGTATTTT
>TRBJ1-1|.|TRBV5-6|.
CASSFPSLRLPFF
TGTGCCAGCAGCTTCCCCAGTCTCCGATTACCTTTCTTT
>TRBJ2-7|.|TRBV7-8|.
CASSSSTVSYEQYF
TGTGCCAGCAGCTCTTCGACAGTCTCCTACGAGCAGTACTTC
>TRBJ2-2|.|TRBV7-2|.
CASRLDGRNTGELFF
TGTGCCAGCAGACTAGACGGAAGGAACACCGGGGAGCTGTTTTTT
>TRBJ2-2|.|TRBV5-1|.
CASSSGGQANTGELFF
TGCGCCAGCAGCTCGGGGGGACAGGCGAACACCGGGGAGCTGTTTTTT
>TRBJ1-1|.|TRBV9|.
CASSAIPNTEAFF
TGTGCCAGCAGCGCCATCCCGAACACTGAAGCTTTCTTT
>TRBJ2-7|.|TRBV5-6|.
CASSWGQGGEQYF
TGTGCCAGCAGCTGGGGACAAGGGGGCGAGCAGTACTTC
>TRBJ1-2|.|TRBV30|few
CASSSHDYGYTF
TGTGCCAGTAGTAGTCATGACTATGGCTACACCTTC
>TRBJ2-3|TRBD2|TRBV5-8|.
CASSSTPGLAMTDTQYF
TGTGCCAGCAGCTCCACACCCGGACTAGCGATGACAGATACGCAGTATTTT
>TRBJ1-2|.|TRBV3-1/TRBV3-2|.
CASSQGTGGGYGYTF
TGTGCCAGCAGCCAAGGTACCGGGGGGGGATATGGCTACACCTTC
>TRBJ1-2|.|TRBV29-1|once
CSVDARVNYGYTF
TGCAGCGTTGACGCCAGGGTGAACTATGGCTACACCTTC
>TRBJ2-7|TRBD1|TRBV4-2|few
CASSQDLARGNEQYF
TGTGCCAGCAGCCAAGATTTAGCCAGGGGGAACGAGCAGTACTTC
>TRBJ2-3|TRBD2|TRBV30|.
CAWTSGDTDTQYF
TGTGCCTGGACTAGCGGAGACACAGATACGCAGTATTTT
>TRBJ2-3|TRBD1|TRBV4-1|.
CASSQEGGQGADVWGTDTQYF
TGCGCCAGCAGCCAAGAAGGGGGACAGGGGGCGGACGTTTGGGGCACAGATACGCAGTATTTT